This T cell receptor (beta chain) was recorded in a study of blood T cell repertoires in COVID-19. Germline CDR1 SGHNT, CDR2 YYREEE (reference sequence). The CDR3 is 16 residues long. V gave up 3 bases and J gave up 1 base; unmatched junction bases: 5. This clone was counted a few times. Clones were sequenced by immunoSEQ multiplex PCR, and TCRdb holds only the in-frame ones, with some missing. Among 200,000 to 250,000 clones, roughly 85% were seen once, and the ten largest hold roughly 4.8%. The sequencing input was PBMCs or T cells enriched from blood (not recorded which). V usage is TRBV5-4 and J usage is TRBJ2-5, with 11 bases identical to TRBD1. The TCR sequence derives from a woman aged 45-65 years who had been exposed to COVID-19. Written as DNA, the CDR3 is TGTGCCAGCAGCTGGGGAGGACAGGGGGCCCAAGAGACCCAGTACTTC. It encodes CASSWGGQGAQETQYF. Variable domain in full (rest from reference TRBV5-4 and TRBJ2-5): ETGVTQSPTHLIKTRGQQVTLRCSSQSGHNTVSWYQQALGQGPQFIFQYYREEENGRGNFPPRFSGLQFPNYSSELNVNALELDDSALYLCASSWGGQGAQETQYFGPGTRLLVL.